Below, 9 T cell receptor beta chains from the same sample are listed, as sequenced in a study of cytomegalovirus exposure and HLA in healthy donors (dated by TCRdb to between 2016 and 2019). Receptor libraries were prepared by the immunoSEQ multiplex PCR assay. Drawn from immuneACCESS, this table holds only the in-frame rearrangements with V and J called that TCRdb kept. Clones are partly lost; checked studies trace under half to an unresolved V gene and leave the rest unexplained. This sample is represented by over 150,000 clones; about 82% of them were singletons. Jointly, the top ten make up 2.1% of the sample. The sequencing sample was made of PBMCs. The receptors stem from a human donor in good health.

This chain connects TRBV28 to TRBJ1-5, with D hard to call. The CDR3 is 15 residues long. Trimming left V 7 bases short and J 6 bases short, with 19 bases between. Germline V gene data show CDR1 as MDHEN and CDR2 as SYDVKM. CDR3 coding DNA: TGTGCCAGCACCGTCCCCCGCAGTCATGGTCAGCCCCAGCATTTT. Its protein product is CASTVPRSHGQPQHF.

V is TRBV5-1 and J is TRBJ1-5; D perhaps matches TRBD1 (5 bases). Germline CDR1 reads SGHRS; CDR2 reads YFSETQ. The V end was cut by 0 bases, the J end by 6 bases, with 10 bases between. There are 14 residues in the CDR3. The CDR3 reads CASSLGGRGQPQHF. In DNA form, the CDR3 reads TGCGCCAGCAGCTTGGGGGGTAGGGGTCAGCCCCAGCATTTT.

The V and J genes are TRBV4-2 and TRBJ2-3; D unresolved. The CDR3 totals 14 residues. The ends were cut back, 5 bases at V and 4 bases at J, with 13 bases in the middle. Per germline, CDR1 LGHNA and CDR2 YNFKEQ. This chain's CDR3 is CASSYLVGPDTQYF. The CDR3 DNA sequence: TGTGCCAGCAGCTACCTGGTTGGGCCAGATACGCAGTATTTT.

The chain recombines TRBV2 with TRBJ1-2; D gene ambiguous. The V gene lost 6 bases and the J gene lost 4 bases, with 12 bases spanning the gap. CDR3 size: 13 residues. The germline V gene has CDR1 SNHLY and CDR2 FYNNEI. This chain's CDR3 is CASRGDGIYGYTF. DNA of the CDR3: TGTGCCAGCAGAGGCGACGGGATCTATGGCTACACCTTC.

The V and J genes are TRBV30 and TRBJ2-1, with TRBD2 identical over 11 bases. The CDR3 has 16 residues. The V and J ends lost 4 bases and 6 bases, in that order; junction bases with no gene match: 11. The germline V gene encodes CDR1 GTSNPN and CDR2 SVGIG (reference sequence). Here the CDR3 reads CAWTKIASGRINEQFF. The DNA for the CDR3 is TGTGCCTGGACTAAAATTGCTAGCGGGAGGATCAATGAGCAGTTCTTC.

The rearrangement links TRBV6-1 to TRBJ1-4; D is undetermined. The V gene lost 2 bases and the J gene lost 4 bases, with 8 bases spanning the gap. This CDR3 has 14 amino acids. Germline V CDR1 and CDR2: MNHNS, SASEGT. DNA for the CDR3: TGTGCCAGCAGTGAATTGGGGAGTAATGAAAAACTGTTTTTT. Its protein product is CASSELGSNEKLFF.

The chain has TRBV5-4 and TRBJ1-4; D unresolved. CDR3 length: 14 amino acids. V was cut by 1 base and J by 5 bases, with 9 bases left in between. Germline CDR1 SGHNT, CDR2 YYREEE (reference sequence). The CDR3 here is CASSLTERNEKLFF. The CDR3 DNA is TGTGCCAGCAGCTTGACAGAGAGAAATGAAAAACTGTTTTTT.

The chain employs TRBV6-5 and TRBJ2-2, with D hard to call. Germline CDR1 and CDR2: MNHEY and SVGAGI. Trimming shortened V by 2 bases and J by 7 bases, and 11 bases separated the two germline ends. The CDR3 loop spans 14 amino acids. The CDR3 here is CASSYEHRVGELFF. CDR3 sequence (DNA): TGTGCCAGCAGTTACGAACACCGTGTCGGGGAGCTGTTTTTT.

The V call is TRBV15, the J call TRBJ1-2, with D possibly being TRBD1 (5 bases). The germline CDR1 and CDR2 sequences are LNHNV and YYDKDF (reference sequence). The ends were cut back, 3 bases at V and 8 bases at J, with 10 bases in the middle. The CDR3 is 12 residues long. CDR3 DNA: TGTGCCACCAGCAGGGGACTAGGAGGCTACACCTTC. This sequence encodes CATSRGLGGYTF.